This TCR beta chain was sequenced in a study of cytomegalovirus exposure and HLA in healthy donors. Study conclusions and caveats: Most TCR sequences proved rare, with some public TCRs found in many donors.

About this clone itself: As yet, its antigen is unknown.

PCR used 60 Vbeta primers and 13 Jbeta primers. Data came from immunoSEQ multiplex PCR; TCRdb stores just in-frame clones and leaves some out. The table has over 25,000 clones, approximately 70% seen once. The CDR3 is made up of 13 amino acids. With 2 bases removed from V and 2 bases from J, the gap between germline ends came to 4 bases. The germline V gene encodes CDR1 MDHEN and CDR2 SYDVKM. The rearrangement joins TRBV28 to TRBJ1-3; D remains ambiguous. Material: PBMCs. The source of this sequence is a woman in her forties or fifties in good health and CMV-seronegative. The chain's CDR3 is CASSLEAGNTIYF. Written as DNA, the CDR3 is TGTGCCAGCAGTTTAGAGGCTGGAAACACCATATATTTT. The whole variable domain, filled in from reference TRBV28 and TRBJ1-3, reads DVKVTQSSRYLVKRTGEKVFLECVQDMDHENMFWYRQDPGLGLRLIYFSYDVKMKEKGDIPEGYSVSREKKERFSLILESASTNQTSMYLCASSLEAGNTIYFGEGSWLTVV.